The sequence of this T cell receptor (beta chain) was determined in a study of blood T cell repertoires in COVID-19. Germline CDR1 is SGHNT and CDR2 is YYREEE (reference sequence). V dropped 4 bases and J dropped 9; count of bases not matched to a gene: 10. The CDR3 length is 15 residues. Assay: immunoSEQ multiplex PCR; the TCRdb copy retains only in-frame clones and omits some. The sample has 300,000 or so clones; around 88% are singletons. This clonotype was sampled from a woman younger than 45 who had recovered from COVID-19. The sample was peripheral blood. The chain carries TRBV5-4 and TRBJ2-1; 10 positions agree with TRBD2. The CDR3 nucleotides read TGTGCCAGCAGCCCCGGGGCTAGCGGGGGTTTTGAGCAGTTCTTC. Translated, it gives CASSPGASGGFEQFF.